This entry features one T cell receptor (beta chain) sequence. The antigen is undetermined. These data originate in a study of somatic mutations in cytotoxic T cells in rheumatoid arthritis. At the level of the study: T-cell populations stained with V beta antibodies were in some cases flow-sorted at nearly 100% purity, including V beta1+ cells that were sequenced for TCRB. Findings of the study overall: The slightly lower representation of TRBV07 among rheumatoid arthritis patients did not undergo correction for multiple comparisons.

V dropped 2 bases and J dropped 6 bases, with 8 bases sitting between them. Germline assignment: CDR1 WSHSY and CDR2 SAAADI. This CDR3 has 12 residues. Method: immunoSEQ multiplex PCR; TCRdb's copy keeps in-frame clones and lacks some. This table holds approximately 11,000 clones, under 95% found once. This clonotype was sampled from a young woman with rheumatoid arthritis. The chain uses TRBV10-2 and TRBJ2-7, with unresolved D. The specimen sequenced was CD8+ T cells sorted from blood. CDR3 region: CASSEPGFEQYF. The CDR3 coding sequence is TGCGCCAGCAGTGAGCCAGGATTCGAGCAGTACTTC.